This T cell receptor (beta chain) is from a study of blood T cell repertoires in COVID-19. Study in general: The United States, Italy and Spain supplied acute and convalescent COVID-19 samples. T cells, B-cell-depleted T cells, or PBMCs supplied cDNA or gDNA.

This CDR3 is 20 amino acids long. Germline V lookup: CDR1 SGHRS, CDR2 YFSETQ. After removal of 2 bases from V and 0 bases from J, the junction contained 9 bases not matched to a gene. As handled by the study authors: Reference gene primer amplification yielded estimated nucleated cell counts. Profiling relied on immunoSEQ multiplex PCR, and the TCRdb table lists in-frame clones only, not all of them. Clone size and V and J calls were adopted from that table, with D and trimming inferred from the DNA. The sample consists of about 100,000 clones, 70% to 80% of them appearing once. The chain uses TRBV5-1 and TRBJ2-1; TRBD2 matches at 15 bases. Sequences were obtained from peripheral blood. The TCR was taken from a man aged 65 to 85 with active or convalescent COVID-19. Here the CDR3 DNA reads TGCGCCAGCAGCTTACCCCCCGGGACTAGCGGGGGGTTCTCCTACAATGAGCAGTTCTTC. This encodes CASSLPPGTSGGFSYNEQFF.